This T cell receptor beta chain is drawn from a study of identical twins. Notes on the study in general: It was out-of-frame TCR alpha sharing in monozygotic twins that models underestimated.

Each CDR3 protein is one row after TCRdb ran MiXCR on the 5' RACE reads. The data hold more than 200,000 distinct CDR3 sequences, with around 9.6% observed a single time. Trimming removed 7 bases at V and 1 base at J, with 13 bases between. CDR3 length: 14 residues. This clonotype was observed once. Its target is not known. This could be a read error, since a much larger clone is one nucleotide away. The J gene is TRBJ1-1, the V gene TRBV12-3 or TRBV12-4; no reliable D call. This TCR was sampled from a young woman in good health. Sequencing was carried out using memory (CD45RO+) T cells sorted from blood. For the CDR3, the DNA is TGTGCCAGCAAAGACCCCTGCCGGAACACTGAAGCTTTCTTT. Protein: CASKDPCRNTEAFF.